These T cell receptor beta chains were read from a single sample in a study of blood T cell repertoires in COVID-19. The method was immunoSEQ multiplex PCR; TCRdb's version includes in-frame clones alone and lacks a portion of them. The sample comprises about 180,000 clones, about 80% of which are singletons, and roughly 7% rests with the top ten. Sample: peripheral blood. All receptors derive from a human donor in a cohort sampled during active COVID-19. Each CDR3 is given with its conserved first and last residue. The order of the fields is J gene, D gene, clone size, V gene, CDR3 DNA, CDR3 protein. The D gene is left open where the match is weak. Size is omitted from some rows. Given values are once, few, many or a class for expanded clones.

j_call: TRBJ1-3; d_call: TRBD1; clone_size: -; v_call: TRBV29-1; cdr3_nt: TGCAGCGTTGAAGACCCGGGGACAGCCACTTATTTT; cdr3_aa: CSVEDPGTATYF
j_call: TRBJ2-7; d_call: TRBD1; clone_size: -; v_call: TRBV7-9; cdr3_nt: TGTGCCAGCAGCCCACTCGACAGGGGGCGCGACTACGAGCAGTACTTC; cdr3_aa: CASSPLDRGRDYEQYF
j_call: TRBJ1-1; d_call: TRBD1; clone_size: -; v_call: TRBV5-6; cdr3_nt: TGTGCCAGCACCTCCCTGGACAGGGATACTGAAGCTTTCTTT; cdr3_aa: CASTSLDRDTEAFF
j_call: TRBJ2-7; d_call: TRBD2; clone_size: -; v_call: TRBV5-4; cdr3_nt: TGTGCCAGCAGCATTGCGGGGGTGATCTCCTACGAGCAGTACTTC; cdr3_aa: CASSIAGVISYEQYF
j_call: TRBJ2-3; d_call: TRBD1; clone_size: -; v_call: TRBV5-1; cdr3_nt: TGCGCCAGCAGCTTGCAGCCAGGGGGTGGCACAGATACGCAGTATTTT; cdr3_aa: CASSLQPGGGTDTQYF
j_call: TRBJ1-5; d_call: TRBD1; clone_size: -; v_call: TRBV18; cdr3_nt: TGTGCCAGCTCACCAGGGACAGCCAGCAATCAGCCCCAGCATTTT; cdr3_aa: CASSPGTASNQPQHF
j_call: TRBJ2-7; d_call: -; clone_size: -; v_call: TRBV7-9; cdr3_nt: TGTGCCAGCAGCTCACCACAGGCCCCTTACGAGCAGTACTTC; cdr3_aa: CASSSPQAPYEQYF
j_call: TRBJ2-6; d_call: TRBD2; clone_size: -; v_call: TRBV10-2; cdr3_nt: TGCGCCAGCAGTGCGACGCGGGGGGGCATTACTGGGGCCAACGTCCTGACTTTC; cdr3_aa: CASSATRGGITGANVLTF
j_call: TRBJ1-6; d_call: -; clone_size: -; v_call: TRBV7-3; cdr3_nt: TGTGCCAGCAGCTTAGAGGGAAACTCACCCCTCCACTTT; cdr3_aa: CASSLEGNSPLHF
j_call: TRBJ2-1; d_call: -; clone_size: -; v_call: TRBV2; cdr3_nt: TGTGCCAGCAGTGAAGCGCGCGTATATGAGCAGTTCTTC; cdr3_aa: CASSEARVYEQFF
j_call: TRBJ2-5; d_call: -; clone_size: -; v_call: TRBV6-6; cdr3_nt: TGTGCCAGCTTTAGACATAGGCAAGAGACCCAGTACTTC; cdr3_aa: CASFRHRQETQYF
j_call: TRBJ2-2; d_call: TRBD2; clone_size: -; v_call: TRBV7-3; cdr3_nt: TGTGCCAGCAGCCCGGGACTAGCGGGGGCTGGCGGGGAGCTGTTTTTT; cdr3_aa: CASSPGLAGAGGELFF
j_call: TRBJ2-1; d_call: -; clone_size: few; v_call: TRBV6-6; cdr3_nt: TGTGCCAGCAGACTAGCTTCGGGTGAGCAGTTCTTC; cdr3_aa: CASRLASGEQFF
j_call: TRBJ2-1; d_call: -; clone_size: -; v_call: TRBV13; cdr3_nt: TGTGCCAGCAGCCCCCGTGGGCCCAACAATGAGCAGTTCTTC; cdr3_aa: CASSPRGPNNEQFF
j_call: TRBJ2-7; d_call: -; clone_size: -; v_call: TRBV20-1; cdr3_nt: TGCAGTGCTAGTCAGGGATCAGGGGAGCAGTACTTC; cdr3_aa: CSASQGSGEQYF
j_call: TRBJ2-7; d_call: TRBD2; clone_size: -; v_call: TRBV7-9; cdr3_nt: TGTGCCAGCAGCTTACTGCGGGGGACCTACGAGCAGTACTTC; cdr3_aa: CASSLLRGTYEQYF
j_call: TRBJ1-1; d_call: -; clone_size: -; v_call: TRBV5-1; cdr3_nt: TGCGCCAGCAGCTTCGGCGGGTCTTTAGGGAACACTGAAGCTTTCTTT; cdr3_aa: CASSFGGSLGNTEAFF
j_call: TRBJ1-2; d_call: TRBD1; clone_size: -; v_call: TRBV2; cdr3_nt: TGTGCCAGCAGCGGACAGGTAGAAAACTATGGCTACACCTTC; cdr3_aa: CASSGQVENYGYTF
j_call: TRBJ2-3; d_call: -; clone_size: -; v_call: TRBV4-1; cdr3_nt: TGCGCCAGCAGCCAAGATTCCCTAGGTGCAGCAGATACGCAGTATTTT; cdr3_aa: CASSQDSLGAADTQYF
j_call: TRBJ2-7; d_call: -; clone_size: -; v_call: TRBV6-6; cdr3_nt: TGTGCCAGCAGGGACGGGCAGGGCGGATACGAGCAGTACTTC; cdr3_aa: CASRDGQGGYEQYF
j_call: TRBJ1-1; d_call: -; clone_size: -; v_call: TRBV9; cdr3_nt: TGTGCCAGCAGGGAGGACGACGGAATGAACACTGAAGCTTTCTTT; cdr3_aa: CASREDDGMNTEAFF
j_call: TRBJ2-7; d_call: -; clone_size: once; v_call: TRBV13; cdr3_nt: TGTGCCAGCAGCTTCGGCCGGGACTACGAGCAGTACTTC; cdr3_aa: CASSFGRDYEQYF
j_call: TRBJ2-3; d_call: -; clone_size: -; v_call: TRBV5-1; cdr3_nt: TGCGCCAGCAGCCCATATCCGGACAGTAGCACAGATACGCAGTATTTT; cdr3_aa: CASSPYPDSSTDTQYF
j_call: TRBJ2-7; d_call: -; clone_size: -; v_call: TRBV5-6; cdr3_nt: TGTGCCAGCAACTTCAGGGGTAAGATCTACGAGCAGTACTTC; cdr3_aa: CASNFRGKIYEQYF
j_call: TRBJ2-1; d_call: -; clone_size: -; v_call: TRBV2; cdr3_nt: TGTGCCAGCAGTGTGAGGGGGAACCAATACAATGAGCAGTTCTTC; cdr3_aa: CASSVRGNQYNEQFF
j_call: TRBJ2-7; d_call: -; clone_size: once; v_call: TRBV11-3; cdr3_nt: TGTGCCAGCAGCTTGAGAGGGAATGGCGAGCAGTACTTC; cdr3_aa: CASSLRGNGEQYF
j_call: TRBJ1-4; d_call: -; clone_size: -; v_call: TRBV19; cdr3_nt: TGTGCCAGTAGTATAGGGACAGTCGCGGAAAAACTGTTTTTT; cdr3_aa: CASSIGTVAEKLFF
j_call: TRBJ2-3; d_call: -; clone_size: -; v_call: TRBV3-1/TRBV3-2; cdr3_nt: TGTGCCAGCAGGAACGGAGGGACAGATACGCAGTATTTT; cdr3_aa: CASRNGGTDTQYF
j_call: TRBJ2-7; d_call: TRBD2; clone_size: -; v_call: TRBV7-9; cdr3_nt: TGTGCCAGCAGCTTGGCGGGGGGCCAACTTACGGAGCAGTACTTC; cdr3_aa: CASSLAGGQLTEQYF
j_call: TRBJ1-1; d_call: -; clone_size: -; v_call: TRBV5-1; cdr3_nt: TGCGCCAGCAGCTTGGGGACATCGAACACTGAAGCTTTCTTT; cdr3_aa: CASSLGTSNTEAFF
j_call: TRBJ1-1; d_call: TRBD1; clone_size: few; v_call: TRBV7-9; cdr3_nt: TGTGCCAGCAGCCCTACAGGGGAGAACACTGAAGCTTTCTTT; cdr3_aa: CASSPTGENTEAFF
j_call: TRBJ2-7; d_call: TRBD1; clone_size: -; v_call: TRBV6-1; cdr3_nt: TGTGCCAGCAGTGAAGCGCCAGGGGGCCGGTACGAGCAGTACTTC; cdr3_aa: CASSEAPGGRYEQYF
j_call: TRBJ2-5; d_call: TRBD2; clone_size: -; v_call: TRBV5-1; cdr3_nt: TGCGCCAGCAGCTTGGTTCTAGCGGGGGCCAATAGTGGCCAAGAGACCCAGTACTTC; cdr3_aa: CASSLVLAGANSGQETQYF